This T cell receptor (beta chain) was sequenced in a study of T cell responses to AZD1222 COVID-19 vaccine. This clone was found once. No antigen is known for it. Study-wide results and limits: Repertoires were obtained solely post-peak T cell response. An increase in Spike-specific TCR breadth and depth was observed after two AZD1222 doses.

CDR3 length equals 16 residues. J was trimmed by 4 bases and V by 5 bases; bases with no gene match: 7. The germline V gene encodes CDR1 SGHNT and CDR2 YENEEA. The table came from immunoSEQ multiplex PCR; TCRdb's copy has only in-frame clones and leaves some out. The top ten clones hold around 5% of a sample with approximately 100,000 clones, 93% of them seen once. The chain couples TRBV11-3 to TRBJ2-2; the match to TRBD2 covers 10 bases. The sequence derives from an adult in good health. The source was peripheral blood, collected on day 0 of AZD1222 vaccination. This CDR3 reads CASSPLAGEFTGELFF. The CDR3 region has the DNA TGTGCCAGCAGCCCCCTAGCGGGAGAGTTCACCGGGGAGCTGTTTTTT.